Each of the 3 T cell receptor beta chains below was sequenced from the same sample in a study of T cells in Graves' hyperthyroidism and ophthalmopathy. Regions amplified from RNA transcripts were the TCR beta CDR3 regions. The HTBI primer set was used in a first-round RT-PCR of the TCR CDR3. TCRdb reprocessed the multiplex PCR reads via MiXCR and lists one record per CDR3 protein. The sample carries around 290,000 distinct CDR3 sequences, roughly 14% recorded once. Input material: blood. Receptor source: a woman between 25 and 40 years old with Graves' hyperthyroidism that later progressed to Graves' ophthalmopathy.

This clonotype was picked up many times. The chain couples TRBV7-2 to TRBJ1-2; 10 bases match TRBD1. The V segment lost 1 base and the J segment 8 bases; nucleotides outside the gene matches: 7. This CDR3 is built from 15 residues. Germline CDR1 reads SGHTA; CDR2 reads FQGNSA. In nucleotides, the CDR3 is TGTGCCAGCAGCTTAGGAGTGGGACAGGGGTTCGGCTACACCTTC. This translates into CASSLGVGQGFGYTF.

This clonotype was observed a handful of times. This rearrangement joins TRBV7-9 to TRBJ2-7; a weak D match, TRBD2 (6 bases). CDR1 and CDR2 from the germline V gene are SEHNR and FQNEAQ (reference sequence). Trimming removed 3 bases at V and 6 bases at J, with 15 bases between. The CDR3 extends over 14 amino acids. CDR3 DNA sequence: TGTGCCAGCAGCTTTGACTTTCCGGGAGCCGAGCAGTACTTC. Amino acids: CASSFDFPGAEQYF.

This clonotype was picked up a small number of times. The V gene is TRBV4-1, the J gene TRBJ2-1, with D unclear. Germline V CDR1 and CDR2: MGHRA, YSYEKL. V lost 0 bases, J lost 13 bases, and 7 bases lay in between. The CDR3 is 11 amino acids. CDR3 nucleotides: TGCGCCAGCAGCCAAGAAGCGAAACAGTTCTTC. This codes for CASSQEAKQFF.